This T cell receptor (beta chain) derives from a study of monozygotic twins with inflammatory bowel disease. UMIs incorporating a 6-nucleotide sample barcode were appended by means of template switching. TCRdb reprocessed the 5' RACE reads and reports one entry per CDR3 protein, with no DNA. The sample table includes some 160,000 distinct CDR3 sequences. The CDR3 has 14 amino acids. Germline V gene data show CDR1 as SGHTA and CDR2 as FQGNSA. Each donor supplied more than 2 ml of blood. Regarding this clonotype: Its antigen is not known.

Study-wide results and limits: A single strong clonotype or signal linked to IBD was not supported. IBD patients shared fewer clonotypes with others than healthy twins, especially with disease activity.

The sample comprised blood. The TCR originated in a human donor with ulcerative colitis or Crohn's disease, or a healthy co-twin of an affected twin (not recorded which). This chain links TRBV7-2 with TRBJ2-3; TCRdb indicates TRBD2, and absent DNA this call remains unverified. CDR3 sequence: CASSLEGPRDTQYF.